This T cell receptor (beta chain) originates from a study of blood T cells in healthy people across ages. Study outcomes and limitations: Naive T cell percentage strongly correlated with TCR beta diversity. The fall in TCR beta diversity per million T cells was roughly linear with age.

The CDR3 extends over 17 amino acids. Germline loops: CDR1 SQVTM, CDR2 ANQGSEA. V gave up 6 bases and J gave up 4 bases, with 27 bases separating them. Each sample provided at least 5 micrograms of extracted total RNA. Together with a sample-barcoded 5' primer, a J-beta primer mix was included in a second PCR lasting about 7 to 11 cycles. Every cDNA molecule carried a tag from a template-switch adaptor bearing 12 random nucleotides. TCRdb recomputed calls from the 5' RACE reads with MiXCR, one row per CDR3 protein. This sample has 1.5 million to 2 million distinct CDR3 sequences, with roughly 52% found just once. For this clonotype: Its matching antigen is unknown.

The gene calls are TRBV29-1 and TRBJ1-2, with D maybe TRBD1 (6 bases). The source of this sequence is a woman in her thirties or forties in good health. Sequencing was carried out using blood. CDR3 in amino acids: CSVRGGQGKSKGYGYTF. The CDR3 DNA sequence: TGCAGCGTCCGCGGTGGGCAGGGGAAGTCAAAGGGCTATGGCTACACCTTC.